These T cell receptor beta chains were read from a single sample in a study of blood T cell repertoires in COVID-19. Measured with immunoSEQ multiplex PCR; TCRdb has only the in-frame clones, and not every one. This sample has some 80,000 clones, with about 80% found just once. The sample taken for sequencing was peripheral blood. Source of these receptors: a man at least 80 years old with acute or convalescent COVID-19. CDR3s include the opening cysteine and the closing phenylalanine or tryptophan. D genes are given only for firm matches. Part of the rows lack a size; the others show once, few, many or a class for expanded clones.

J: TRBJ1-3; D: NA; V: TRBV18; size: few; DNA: TGTGCCAGCTCACCATACGCGGCCTCTGGAAACACCATATATTTT; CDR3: CASSPYAASGNTIYF
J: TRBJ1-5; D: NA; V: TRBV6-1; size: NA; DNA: TGTGCCAGCAGTGAAGTGGGGGCTTCGAGTCAGCCCCAGCATTTT; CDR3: CASSEVGASSQPQHF
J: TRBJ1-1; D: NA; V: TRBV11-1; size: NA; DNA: TGTGCCAGCAGCTCACAGGAGAACACTGAAGCTTTCTTT; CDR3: CASSSQENTEAFF
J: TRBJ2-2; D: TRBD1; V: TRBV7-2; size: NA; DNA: TGTGCCAGCAGCTTACTAACAGGGGAAAACACCGGGGAGCTGTTTTTT; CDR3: CASSLLTGENTGELFF
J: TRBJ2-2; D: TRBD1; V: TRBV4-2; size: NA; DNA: TGTGCCAGCAGCCAAGATAACAGGGGGCGCACCGGGGAGCTGTTTTTT; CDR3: CASSQDNRGRTGELFF
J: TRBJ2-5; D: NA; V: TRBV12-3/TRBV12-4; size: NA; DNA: TGTGCCAGCAGTTATGAGGGGACCCAGTACTTC; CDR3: CASSYEGTQYF
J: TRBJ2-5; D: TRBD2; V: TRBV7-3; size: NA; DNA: TGTGCCAGCAGCTTAGGGGGGACTAGCGGTTTCGAGACCCAGTACTTC; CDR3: CASSLGGTSGFETQYF
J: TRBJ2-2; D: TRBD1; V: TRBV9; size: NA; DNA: TGTGCGATCTTTGGGACAGGGGGCGTCACCGGGGAGCTGTTTTTT; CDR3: CAIFGTGGVTGELFF
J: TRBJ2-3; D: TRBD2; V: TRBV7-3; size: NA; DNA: TGTGCCAGCAGCCACCGTGGGACTAGCGGGGGGCGGAGCACAGATACGCAGTATTTT; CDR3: CASSHRGTSGGRSTDTQYF
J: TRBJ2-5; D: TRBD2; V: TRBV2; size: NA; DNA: TGTGCCAGCAGTGAACAGCGGGGGTACCAAGAGACCCAGTACTTC; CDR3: CASSEQRGYQETQYF
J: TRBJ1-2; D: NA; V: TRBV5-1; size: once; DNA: TGCGCCAGCAGCCCCTCCCAGGGGATCTATGGCTACACCTTC; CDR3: CASSPSQGIYGYTF
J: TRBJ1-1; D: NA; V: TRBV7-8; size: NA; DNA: TGTGCCAGCAGCTTACAGGGAAACACTGAAGCTTTCTTT; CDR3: CASSLQGNTEAFF
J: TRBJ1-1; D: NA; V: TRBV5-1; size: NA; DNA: TGCGCCAGCAGCCCCGACAGTATGAACACTGAAGCTTTCTTT; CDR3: CASSPDSMNTEAFF